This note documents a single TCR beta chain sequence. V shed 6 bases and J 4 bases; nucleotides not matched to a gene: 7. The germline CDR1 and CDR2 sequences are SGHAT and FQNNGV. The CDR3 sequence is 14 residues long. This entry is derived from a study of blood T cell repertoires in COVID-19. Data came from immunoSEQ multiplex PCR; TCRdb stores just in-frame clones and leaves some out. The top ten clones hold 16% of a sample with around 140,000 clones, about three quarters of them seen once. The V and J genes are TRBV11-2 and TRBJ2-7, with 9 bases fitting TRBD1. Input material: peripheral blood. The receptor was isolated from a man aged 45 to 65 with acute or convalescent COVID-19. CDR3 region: CASSLDRGVYEQYF. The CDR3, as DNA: TGTGCCAGCAGTCTAGACAGGGGGGTTTACGAGCAGTACTTC.